The 20 T cell receptor beta chains in this list originate from one sample, sequenced in a study of blood T cell repertoires in COVID-19. Produced via immunoSEQ multiplex PCR; TCRdb's table is partial and in-frame only. The sample lists over 150,000 clones; roughly 83% were seen once. Sequencing was performed on peripheral blood. Source of these receptors: a woman over 75 with active or convalescent COVID-19.

This sequence joins TRBV3-1 (or the pseudogene TRBV3-2) and TRBJ2-2, with D perhaps TRBD2 (6 bases). Germline V gene lookup returns CDR1 LGHDT and CDR2 YNNKEL (reference sequence). This CDR3 spans 16 amino acids. Trimming pared 7 bases from V and 5 bases from J, leaving 20 bases between. CDR3 coding DNA: TGTGCCAGCACCTTAACGTTAGGTGGGGGGACCGGGGAGCTGTTTTTT. Protein product: CASTLTLGGGTGELFF.

The chain recombines TRBV7-9 with TRBJ2-3, with D hard to call. The CDR3 runs to 14 residues. V lost 3 bases and J 1 base, leaving 8 bases between the germline ends. CDR1 and CDR2 (germline): SEHNR, FQNEAQ (reference sequence). The CDR3 spells CASSFEARTDTQYF. The DNA of the CDR3 is TGTGCCAGCAGCTTTGAGGCTCGCACAGATACGCAGTATTTT.

This clone was observed a single time. In DNA form, the CDR3 reads TGTGCCAGTAGTATGACAGGGTGGAACACCGGGGAGCTGTTTTTT. As protein: CASSMTGWNTGELFF. This chain connects TRBV19 to TRBJ2-2; 7 bases are a match to TRBD1. The CDR3 covers 15 residues. Trimming cost V 3 bases and J 1 base; bases outside gene matches: 2. Germline CDR1 LNHDA, CDR2 SQIVND (reference sequence).

DNA for the CDR3: TGCGCCAGCAGCCCAGCCGGACAGGGACCTACCTATGGCTACACCTTC. The encoded protein is CASSPAGQGPTYGYTF. This chain uses TRBV5-1 with TRBJ1-2, with 8 positions matching TRBD1. The CDR3 totals 16 residues. Germline-derived CDR1 and CDR2 are SGHRS and YFSETQ. With 4 bases clipped from V and 4 bases from J, the junction kept 12 bases outside the gene matches.

CDR3 in DNA: TGTGCCAGTAGGCCGGGACAGGGGGCGCGTGATGAAGCTTTCTTT. Protein sequence: CASRPGQGARDEAFF. The J gene is TRBJ1-1, the V gene TRBV19; 12 bases map to TRBD1. The CDR3 covers 15 residues. Germline CDR1 reads LNHDA; CDR2 reads SQIVND (reference sequence). Trimming cost V 6 bases and J 7 bases; bases outside gene matches: 9.

The rearrangement joins TRBV5-1 to TRBJ1-4; 9 nucleotides line up with TRBD1. CDR1 and CDR2 (germline): SGHRS, YFSETQ. Trimming cost V 3 bases and J 0 bases; bases outside gene matches: 9. CDR3 length: 18 residues. CDR3 bases: TGCGCCAGCAGCTCCTACCCGGGGACAGGGACAACTAATGAAAAACTGTTTTTT. The encoded protein is CASSSYPGTGTTNEKLFF. Using reference TRBV5-1 and TRBJ1-4 for the parts outside the CDR3, the full variable domain is KAGVTQTPRYLIKTRGQQVTLSCSPISGHRSVSWYQQTPGQGLQFLFEYFSETQRNKGNFPGRFSGRQFSNSRSEMNVSTLELGDSALYLCASSSYPGTGTTNEKLFFGSGTQLSVL.

The rearrangement links TRBV6-1 to TRBJ1-2, with a tentative D call TRBD1 (5 bases). The ends were cut back, 0 bases at V and 2 bases at J, with 13 bases in the middle. CDR1 is MNHNS and CDR2 is SASEGT in the germline V gene. This CDR3 region has 16 residues. This CDR3 reads CASSEADTLPNYGYTF. The CDR3 nucleotides are TGTGCCAGCAGTGAAGCGGACACCCTTCCGAACTATGGCTACACCTTC.

The CDR3 bases are TGTGCCAGTAATAGGGACATAAGCAATCAGCCCCAGCATTTT. Translated: CASNRDISNQPQHF. The chain recombines TRBV19 with TRBJ1-5; possibly TRBD1 for D (6 bases). Germline CDR1 LNHDA, CDR2 SQIVND (reference sequence). The CDR3 contains 14 residues. V lost 7 bases and J lost 1, with 11 bases in between.

The table lists this clone with a few counts. The chain combines TRBV10-3 with TRBJ1-1; possibly TRBD1 for D (6 bases). The germline V and J ends were trimmed by 10 bases and 2 bases, with 17 bases remaining between them. The V gene's germline CDR1 is ENHRY and CDR2 SYGVKD. This CDR3 spans 14 amino acids. CDR3 sequence reads: CATNRASENTEAFF. As DNA, the CDR3 is TGTGCCACGAACAGGGCTTCGGAAAACACTGAAGCTTTCTTT.

The V call is TRBV5-8, the J call TRBJ2-7; 12 nucleotides align to TRBD2. Per the germline V gene, CDR1 is SGHTS and CDR2 is YDEGEE. J lost 4 bases, V lost 2 bases, and 4 bases had no gene match. This CDR3 contains 15 residues. The CDR3 reads CASSFTGTSGYEQYF. The CDR3 nucleotides read TGTGCCAGCAGCTTCACCGGGACTAGCGGGTACGAGCAGTACTTC. Using reference TRBV5-8 and TRBJ2-7 for the parts outside the CDR3, the full variable domain is EAGVTQSPTHLIKTRGQQATLRCSPISGHTSVYWYQQALGLGLQFLLWYDEGEERNRGNFPPRFSGRQFPNYSSELNVNALELEDSALYLCASSFTGTSGYEQYFGPGTRLTVT.

The V gene is TRBV5-1, the J gene TRBJ2-2, with 8 bases lining up with TRBD2. Germline V CDR1 and CDR2: SGHRS, YFSETQ. The CDR3 has 16 amino acids. V lost 2 bases and J lost 6; bases outside the gene matches: 9. The CDR3 coding sequence is TGCGCCAGCAGCTTCGGCCGGGGGGGCATGGCCGGGGAGCTGTTTTTT. Amino acid sequence: CASSFGRGGMAGELFF.

This clone was detected a few times. This rearrangement joins TRBV2 to TRBJ1-1; 7 positions match TRBD1. The J segment lost 1 base and the V segment lost 7 bases, leaving 9 bases of the junction unmatched. This CDR3 region has 15 residues. Germline V gene lookup returns CDR1 SNHLY and CDR2 FYNNEI. As DNA, the CDR3 is TGTGCCAGCACCCAGACAGGGCTGGCGAACACTGAAGCTTTCTTT. It translates to CASTQTGLANTEAFF.

This chain uses TRBV7-6 with TRBJ2-2, with 9 bases that match TRBD1. V lost 1 base to trimming and J lost 5 bases; unmatched junction nucleotides: 8. This CDR3 is 17 amino acids long. Per germline, CDR1 SGHVS and CDR2 FNYEAQ. The DNA of the CDR3 is TGTGCCAGCAGCTTAGAGAATCACAGGGGGCGGACCGGGGAGCTGTTTTTT. Protein sequence: CASSLENHRGRTGELFF.

The chain uses TRBV6-4 and TRBJ2-7; tentatively, D is TRBD2 (5 bases). Trimming shortened V by 0 bases and J by 7 bases, and 10 bases separated the two germline ends. This CDR3 region has 13 residues. Germline loops: CDR1 MRHNA, CDR2 SNTAGT. The CDR3 nucleotides are TGTGCCAGCAGTGACTCCGAGTCGGGGGAGCAGTACTTC. Its protein product is CASSDSESGEQYF.

This clone was picked up one time. The chain has TRBV5-8 and TRBJ2-6; D gene ambiguous. CDR3 size: 16 residues. Trimming took 0 bases from V and 4 from J, leaving 11 bases between them. Germline CDR1 and CDR2: SGHTS and YDEGEE. CDR3 in DNA: TGTGCCAGCAGCTTGGCCTCTGTTGTCGGGGCCAACGTCCTGACTTTC. Protein product: CASSLASVVGANVLTF.

The chain has TRBV7-2 and TRBJ2-1; 7 bases match TRBD2. Germline V CDR1 and CDR2: SGHTA, FQGNSA. The length of the CDR3 is 16 residues. J lost 0 bases, V lost 5 bases, and 7 bases had no gene match. The CDR3 loop reads CASSTLAGPSYNEQFF. The CDR3 DNA reads as TGTGCCAGCAGCACCTTAGCGGGCCCCTCCTACAATGAGCAGTTCTTC.

V and J are TRBV5-1 and TRBJ1-5, with D perhaps matching TRBD1 (5 bases). This CDR3 has 16 residues. Germline CDR1 SGHRS, CDR2 YFSETQ. The V and J ends lost 0 bases and 7 bases respectively, with 17 bases between them. The CDR3 nucleotides read TGCGCCAGCAGCTTGGACGGACACCAGGGTAGACAGCCCCAGCATTTT. As protein: CASSLDGHQGRQPQHF.

This clone was observed once. The V gene is TRBV14, the J gene TRBJ2-5; possibly TRBD1 for D (5 bases). Trimming removed 1 base at V and 2 bases at J, with 8 bases between. CDR1 is SGHDN, CDR2 FVKESK, per germline. This CDR3 comprises 14 residues. The DNA for the CDR3 is TGTGCCAGCAGCCAAGTAGGGGTGCAAGAGACCCAGTACTTC. Translation: CASSQVGVQETQYF.

The chain joins TRBV4-1 to TRBJ1-4, with 8 bases fitting TRBD1. CDR1 and CDR2 (germline): MGHRA, YSYEKL. The CDR3 sequence is 19 residues long. J was trimmed by 1 base and V by 2 bases; bases with no gene match: 12. Here the CDR3 reads CASSQRQGRGIRTNEKLFF. As DNA, the CDR3 is TGCGCCAGCAGCCAAAGACAGGGGCGGGGAATCCGAACTAATGAAAAACTGTTTTTT.

This clone was observed a single time. The genes are TRBV15 and TRBJ1-1; D ambiguous. The CDR3 totals 13 residues. V was trimmed by 7 bases and J by 4 bases, leaving 13 bases between them. The germline V gene has CDR1 LNHNV and CDR2 YYDKDF (reference sequence). CDR3 loop: CATNSVLGTEAFF. CDR3 nucleotide sequence: TGTGCCACCAACTCCGTACTAGGCACTGAAGCTTTCTTT.